This is a list of T cell receptor beta chains from one sample in a study of blood T cell repertoires in COVID-19. TCRdb keeps only in-frame clones here, not all; method: immunoSEQ multiplex PCR. The data contain hundreds of thousands of clones, 80% to 90% of them singletons. Sequences were obtained from PBMCs or T cells enriched from blood (not recorded which). The receptors originated from a woman aged 45-65 years who had been exposed to COVID-19. CDR3s include the opening cysteine and the closing phenylalanine or tryptophan.

v_call	j_call	cdr3_aa
TRBV12-5	TRBJ2-1	CASGSFYSPRQGDLGNEQFF
TRBV5-1	TRBJ1-3	CASSLRGIDSSGNTIYF
TRBV19	TRBJ1-2	CASTHGGTYGYTF
TRBV10-3	TRBJ2-5	CAISESHKRESETQYF
TRBV27	TRBJ1-6	CASSRDSYNSPLHF
TRBV19	TRBJ1-6	CASSRASRSPLHF
TRBV10-3	TRBJ2-7	CAISIPGGEQYF
TRBV6-2/TRBV6-3	TRBJ1-6	CASSTKQGLIYNSPLHF
TRBV3-1/TRBV3-2	TRBJ1-4	CASSREEKLFF
TRBV12-3/TRBV12-4	TRBJ2-3	CASSTREDTQYF
TRBV10-2	TRBJ2-1	CASSPRGLSYNEQFF
TRBV2	TRBJ1-2	CASSEELASGYTF
TRBV9	TRBJ1-1	CASSRTSTGEAFF
TRBV24-1	TRBJ2-5	CATSNRGGTFQETQYF
TRBV19	TRBJ2-1	CASSSRGPPHEQFF
TRBV10-1	TRBJ1-1	CASSDKGTGFDTEAFF
TRBV15	TRBJ2-7	CATSRDRGPYEQYF
TRBV9	TRBJ2-3	CASSVGASGGHSTDTQYF
TRBV3-1/TRBV3-2	TRBJ1-5	CASSQETGMGQPQHF
TRBV12-3/TRBV12-4	TRBJ1-1	CASQPGGRTEAFF
TRBV7-2	TRBJ2-1	CASSVGTRQGQFF
TRBV21-1	TRBJ2-3	CASSPLGTSSRDTQYF
TRBV19	TRBJ1-5	CASSAPPGAGGAYSNQPQHF
TRBV18	TRBJ1-6	CASSPQGGNSPLHF
TRBV6-5	TRBJ1-1	CAIFSRENTEAFF
TRBV5-1	TRBJ2-1	CASSLIGQSRYNEQFF
TRBV6-6	TRBJ2-5	CASSYVQETQYF
TRBV9	TRBJ2-6	CASSVPGTGTSGANVLTF
TRBV9	TRBJ2-3	CASSVGGAGLTDTQYF
TRBV11-2	TRBJ2-1	CASSSGRRQFF
TRBV5-4	TRBJ1-6	CASSTGSNSPLHF
TRBV19	TRBJ1-1	CASRATALTEAFF
TRBV5-1	TRBJ1-1	CASSFREGTEAFF
TRBV9	TRBJ1-1	CASSVAVNTEAFF
TRBV1	TRBJ1-6	CTRKYRGLNSPLHF
TRBV5-6	TRBJ2-5	CASSPGGAGKETQYF
TRBV20-1	TRBJ1-1	CSASLPGGRFEAFF
TRBV10-1	TRBJ2-3	CASGRDRGTDTQYF
TRBV2	TRBJ1-2	CASRRQGSYGYTF
TRBV30	TRBJ1-5	CAWSVREGQPQHF